A selection of T cell receptor beta chains follows, all from one sample in a study of T cell repertoires in ileal Crohn's disease. The method was immunoSEQ multiplex PCR; TCRdb's version includes in-frame clones alone and lacks a portion of them. This table holds approximately 13,000 clones, more than 65% found once. Sequenced: ileal tissue. The receptors shown here come from an adult with Crohn's disease. Each CDR3 is given with its conserved first and last residue. D genes are given only for firm matches. Size values are once, few and many counts, or a class for expanded clones, and some rows have none.

size	V	J	D	DNA	CDR3
-	TRBV2	TRBJ2-7	TRBD1	TGTGCCAGCAAACCGGGACAGGGGGGGTACGAGCAGTACTTC	CASKPGQGGYEQYF
-	TRBV6-1	TRBJ1-3	TRBD1	TGTGCCAGCAGTGTGCGGACCAGGGGGCTCGGAAACACCATATATTTT	CASSVRTRGLGNTIYF
-	TRBV11-2	TRBJ2-2	TRBD1	TGTGCCAGCAGTCCCCGGACAGGGAGGACCGGGGAGCTGTTTTTT	CASSPRTGRTGELFF
once	TRBV1	TRBJ1-6	-	TGCACCAGCAGCCAAACCCCAACTGGACAGGGGGTGGATTCACCCCTCCACTTT	CTSSQTPTGQGVDSPLHF
-	TRBV6-1	TRBJ1-1	-	TGTGCCGGGCGACAGTTGAACACTGAAGCTTTCTTT	CAGRQLNTEAFF
-	TRBV18	TRBJ1-6	TRBD1	TGTGCCAGCTCGGGACAGGGTGGCAGCTCCTATAATTCACCCCTCCACTTT	CASSGQGGSSYNSPLHF
medium-sized	TRBV5-6	TRBJ2-7	-	TGTGCCAGCAGGATCCGGGGCCACTACGAGCAGTACTTC	CASRIRGHYEQYF
-	TRBV4-1	TRBJ2-7	-	TGCGCCAGCAGCCAAGGGACGTTTACCTACGAGCAGTACTTC	CASSQGTFTYEQYF
-	TRBV19	TRBJ2-4	-	TGTGCCAGTAAAGAGGGGCTATGGCAAAACATTCAGTACTTC	CASKEGLWQNIQYF
few	TRBV5-4	TRBJ1-2	TRBD1	TGTGCCAGCAGCCTTTCCGGGACAGGGGTCTATGGCTACACCTTC	CASSLSGTGVYGYTF
-	TRBV5-1	TRBJ2-3	-	TGCGCCAGCAGCTTGCAGTACTACACAGATACGCAGTATTTT	CASSLQYYTDTQYF
-	TRBV11-2	TRBJ1-5	-	TGTGCCAGCAGCTTCGACAGCGCTCAGCCCCAGCATTTT	CASSFDSAQPQHF
few	TRBV5-4	TRBJ2-2	-	TGTGCCAGCAGCTTCGCAGGGACCTCGAACACCGGGGAGCTGTTTTTT	CASSFAGTSNTGELFF
-	TRBV30	TRBJ2-5	-	TGTGCCTTTGATCAGGGGGGAGAGACCCAGTACTTC	CAFDQGGETQYF
-	TRBV12-5	TRBJ1-6	-	TGTGCTAGTGGTTTGCCCAGGGATAATTCACCCCTCCACTTT	CASGLPRDNSPLHF
few	TRBV5-4	TRBJ2-3	TRBD2	TGTGCCAGCAGCCTACCTGTGGGTAGCGGGGTTAGCACAGATACGCAGTATTTT	CASSLPVGSGVSTDTQYF
-	TRBV4-1	TRBJ1-2	TRBD1	TGCGCCAGCAGGCGGACAGGGCAGAACTATGGCTACACCTTC	CASRRTGQNYGYTF
once	TRBV2	TRBJ2-5	-	TGTGCCAGCAGTGATGCAGAGACCCAGTACTTC	CASSDAETQYF